Detailed here is one T cell receptor beta chain. The data derive from a study of blood T cell repertoires in COVID-19. Study-level information: In each case, the material was cDNA or gDNA derived from T cells, B-cell-depleted T cells, or PBMCs.

Profiling relied on immunoSEQ multiplex PCR, and the TCRdb table lists in-frame clones only, not all of them. In the table there are some 100,000 clones, 82% of which are singletons. CDR1 is MDHEN, CDR2 SYDVKM, per germline. This CDR3 contains 16 residues. V was clipped by 2 bases and J by 6 bases; unmatched bases: 7. The sequenced sample consisted of peripheral blood. The genes are TRBV28 and TRBJ1-2; 12 bases agree with TRBD1. This receptor was taken from a man aged 50 to 59 with active or convalescent COVID-19. CDR3 bases: TGTGCCAGCAGTTTACGACCGGGACAGGGGGCCGATGGCTACACCTTC. The encoded protein is CASSLRPGQGADGYTF.